This T cell receptor beta chain derives from a study of post-analysis software for immune sequencing data. This clonotype came up a few times. Its target is not known. CDR1 is DFQATT and CDR2 is SNEGSKA in the germline V gene (reference sequence). The CDR3 loop spans 12 amino acids. With 4 bases removed from V and 7 bases from J, the gap between germline ends came to 13 bases. Every TCR beta cDNA library bore unique molecular identifiers. Roughly 500,000 cDNA molecules came from about 1 to 10 million T cells. Using its own MiXCR run on the PCR reads, TCRdb lists one record per CDR3 protein. The table shows about 770,000 distinct CDR3 sequences, with around 46% occurring only once. Whole-study results and caveats: TRBV segments more frequent in patients than in controls numbered about five and included TRBV5-6, TRBV5-1 and TRBV20-1. A significant reduction in normalized Chao1 diversity was observed in multiple sclerosis patients versus controls.

Material for sequencing was blood. The rearrangement links TRBV20-1 to TRBJ1-2; the D gene is possibly TRBD1 (6 bases). This TCR was recovered from a girl aged 10 to 17 with multiple sclerosis. The CDR3 region is CSAIRGSGGYTF. DNA for the CDR3: TGCAGTGCTATTAGGGGGTCGGGTGGCTACACCTTC.